This entry is about one TCR beta chain. Its antigen remains unknown. V gave up 4 bases and J gave up 0 bases, with 13 bases separating them. There are 16 residues in the CDR3. CDR1 is SGHTA, CDR2 FQGNSA, per germline. The data originate from a study of tumor-infiltrating lymphocytes in localized non-small cell lung cancer. The overall study: Patients included smokers and never-smokers with various histologies, some sampled after neoadjuvant chemotherapy.

Overall study results and limits: TCR sequencing covered a subset of patients with enough tissue. Different pieces of the same tissue were used for each assay.

This table comes from immunoSEQ multiplex PCR, and its TCRdb copy is limited to in-frame clones, with some not included. The repertoire includes 10,000 or so clones, about 78% of them detected once, and over 15% sits in the top ten. Specimen: uninvolved lung tissue not adjacent to the tumor. This clonotype was obtained from a human donor with non-small cell lung cancer. The rearrangement uses TRBV7-2 and TRBJ1-3; no reliable D call. The CDR3 DNA reads TGTGCCAGCAGCTCCTCGGCCCATCGCTCTGGAAACACCATATATTTT. Its translation is CASSSSAHRSGNTIYF.